The 26 T cell receptor beta chains below all came from one sample that was sequenced in a study of identical twins. TCRdb itself ran the 5' RACE reads through MiXCR, one entry per CDR3 protein. The data contain some 1,700,000 distinct CDR3 sequences, about 32% of them seen just once; the ten biggest clones take up 0.25% to 0.3%. The sequenced material came from cord blood. The source is a newborn girl in good health.

There are a few counts of this clonotype. The rearrangement joins TRBV20-1 to TRBJ1-5, with D unresolved. V was cut by 6 bases and J by 2 bases, with 8 bases left in between. Germline loops: CDR1 DFQATT, CDR2 SNEGSKA (reference sequence). CDR3 size: 12 residues. The CDR3 loop reads CSAIGGNQPQHF. The CDR3 DNA reads TGCAGTGCAATCGGGGGCAATCAGCCCCAGCATTTT.

This chain uses TRBV2 with TRBJ2-2, with D tentatively TRBD2 (6 bases). Per germline, CDR1 SNHLY and CDR2 FYNNEI. V lost 3 bases and J 6 bases, leaving 11 bases between the germline ends. This CDR3 comprises 14 residues. The CDR3 DNA sequence: TGTGCCAGCAGTGAGAGCTGGGAGGCCGGGGAGCTGTTTTTT. This sequence encodes CASSESWEAGELFF. The full variable domain, in which reference TRBV2 and TRBJ2-2 provide the parts outside the CDR3, is EPEVTQTPSHQVTQMGQEVILRCVPISNHLYFYWYRQILGQKVEFLVSFYNNEISEKSEIFDDQFSVERPDGSNFTLKIRSTKLEDSAMYFCASSESWEAGELFFGEGSRLTVL.

The chain links TRBV12-3 or TRBV12-4 to TRBJ2-2, with D possibly being TRBD1 (6 bases). V was cut by 3 bases and J by 4 bases, with 21 bases left in between. This CDR3 region has 18 residues. The CDR3 is CASSFTGLNRDSTGELFF. The CDR3, as DNA: TGTGCCAGCAGTTTTACCGGGTTGAACAGGGATAGCACCGGGGAGCTGTTTTTT.

Here the CDR3 DNA reads TGTGCCAGCATGATTCGGGTCTACGAGCAGTACTTC. Protein product: CASMIRVYEQYF. The V call is TRBV6-1, the J call TRBJ2-7; D is undetermined. Looked up from germline, CDR1 is MNHNS and CDR2 is SASEGT. The CDR3 length is 12 residues. V lost 7 bases and J 3 bases, leaving 10 bases between the germline ends.

This chain joins TRBV27 and TRBJ2-7, with 12 bases matching TRBD2. The trim removed 6 bases at V and 7 bases at J, leaving 10 bases unmatched. This CDR3 has 15 residues. Per the germline V gene, CDR1 is MNHEY and CDR2 is SMNVEV (reference sequence). CDR3 nucleotides: TGTGCCAGCAGGTTCCAGTCTAGCGGGAGGGGTGAGCAGTACTTC. Its translation is CASRFQSSGRGEQYF.

The V gene is TRBV20-1, the J gene TRBJ2-5, with 9 bases lining up with TRBD2. Losses at the gene ends were 2 bases for V and 2 bases for J; bases not matched to a gene: 6. Germline CDR1 reads DFQATT; CDR2 reads SNEGSKA (reference sequence). The CDR3 runs to 15 residues. The CDR3 sequence: CSARYPSGNQETQYF. The CDR3 DNA sequence: TGCAGTGCTAGATATCCTAGCGGGAATCAAGAGACCCAGTACTTC.

The rearrangement joins TRBV10-3 to TRBJ1-4; D may be TRBD1 (5 bases). The CDR3 sequence is 16 residues long. V shed 4 bases and J shed 3 bases, with 15 bases lying between them. Germline V gives CDR1 ENHRY, CDR2 SYGVKD. The CDR3 sequence: CAISGGIRGPNEKLFF. The CDR3 DNA reads TGTGCCATCAGTGGTGGTATTAGGGGCCCTAATGAAAAACTGTTTTTT.

The table lists this clonotype with a count of one. An end of the junction differs from the germline gene, which may be a read error. V usage is TRBV6-5 and J usage is TRBJ1-5; 7 bases agree with TRBD1. CDR3 length: 14 residues. CDR1 and CDR2 from the germline V gene are MNHEY and SVGAGI. Written as DNA, the CDR3 is TGTGCCGGCAGCCCCGACAGGGCCAATCAGCCCCAGCATTTT. Its translation is CAGSPDRANQPQHF.

There are a few counts of this clonotype. V is TRBV13 and J is TRBJ2-3; D is uncertain. The CDR3 runs to 14 residues. V was trimmed by 3 bases and J by 5 bases, leaving 12 bases between them. The germline CDR1 and CDR2 sequences are PRHDT and FYEKMQ (reference sequence). CDR3 bases: TGTGCCAGCAGCTTCAAATCATTAAAAGATACGCAGTATTTT. Its protein is CASSFKSLKDTQYF.

A word on this clonotype: A junction boundary mismatches the germline segment, possibly from a read error. The CDR3 DNA reads as TGCGCCAGCAGTGAAGCCAGGGCCCAGTACTTC. Its protein is CASSEARAQYF. The chain links TRBV25-1 to TRBJ2-7, with D possibly matching TRBD1 (5 bases). Germline-derived CDR1 and CDR2 are MGHDK and SYGVNS. This CDR3 is built from 11 residues.

This clonotype is a singleton in its sample. This chain connects TRBV30 to TRBJ1-4; D gene uncertain. The V and J ends lost 0 bases and 5 bases respectively, with 4 bases between them. Germline V gene sequence: CDR1 GTSNPN, CDR2 SVGIG (reference sequence). This CDR3 region has 12 residues. The CDR3: CAWSVPNEKLFF. The CDR3, as DNA: TGTGCCTGGAGTGTACCGAATGAAAAACTGTTTTTT.

This chain uses TRBV6-2 or TRBV6-3 with TRBJ2-1; the match to TRBD2 covers 10 bases. Germline V lookup: CDR1 MNHEY, CDR2 SVGEGT. The CDR3 consists of 14 residues. J was trimmed by 12 bases and V by 2 bases; bases with no gene match: 7. The CDR3 region is CASSYSGGAGRQFF. The CDR3 DNA reads as TGTGCCAGCAGTTACAGCGGGGGGGCCGGGCGGCAGTTCTTC.

This rearrangement joins TRBV11-2 to TRBJ2-4; tentatively, D is TRBD2 (6 bases). In germline, CDR1 is SGHAT, CDR2 FQNNGV. The CDR3 sequence is 15 residues long. V gave up 3 bases and J gave up 3 bases, with 12 bases separating them. The CDR3 nucleotides read TGTGCCAGCAGCTTGAGCCAGCGGGTCAAAAACATTCAGTACTTC. This sequence encodes CASSLSQRVKNIQYF.

The CDR3 coding sequence is TGCAGTGCTACTGTAGGGTCTAATTCACCCCTCCACTTT. This gives the protein CSATVGSNSPLHF. The V gene is TRBV20-1, the J gene TRBJ1-6; no clear D. CDR3 length equals 13 residues. Germline V gene data show CDR1 as DFQATT and CDR2 as SNEGSKA (reference sequence). Trimming pared 4 bases from V and 6 bases from J, leaving 10 bases between.

This clonotype was counted a few times. Here the CDR3 reads CATSTTPGYEQYF. The CDR3, as DNA: TGTGCCACCAGCACCACCCCAGGGTACGAGCAGTACTTC. The chain uses TRBV15 and TRBJ2-7; the D gene is possibly TRBD1 (5 bases). Trimming stripped 4 bases from V and 4 bases from J, with 11 bases between. The CDR3 has 13 residues. Looked up from germline, CDR1 is LNHNV and CDR2 is YYDKDF (reference sequence).

This clonotype was picked up a small number of times. This chain connects TRBV5-4 to TRBJ2-6; D not certain. This CDR3 has 15 residues. Germline V gene data show CDR1 as SGHNT and CDR2 as YYREEE (reference sequence). The V and J ends lost 2 bases and 2 bases respectively, with 8 bases between them. CDR3 DNA: TGTGCCAGCAGCTTCGACTTAACTGGGGCCAACGTCCTGACTTTC. Translation gives CASSFDLTGANVLTF.

Ten or more counts support this clonotype. A junction boundary mismatches the germline segment, possibly from a read error. The gene calls are TRBV4-1 and TRBJ2-7, with 9 bases identical to TRBD2. Germline assignment: CDR1 MGHRA and CDR2 YSYEKL. This CDR3 has 14 amino acids. The CDR3 loop reads CASSQVAGAYEQYF. The CDR3 DNA is TGTGCCAGCAGCCAAGTAGCGGGGGCCTACGAGCAGTACTTC.

This clonotype has a handful of counts. The V call is TRBV25-1, the J call TRBJ2-1; D is uncertain. V shed 0 bases and J shed 3 bases, with 0 bases lying between them. The germline V gene has CDR1 MGHDK and CDR2 SYGVNS. The CDR3 length is 12 residues. CDR3 amino acids: CASSEYYNEQFF. CDR3 coding DNA: TGTGCCAGCAGTGAATACTACAATGAGCAGTTCTTC.

This clonotype turned up a few times. The rearrangement links TRBV21-1 to TRBJ1-1. TRBV21-1 has pseudogene status. This CDR3 comprises 14 residues. The CDR3 DNA sequence: TGTGCCAGCAGCCCGAAGGCGGGCCAATGTGAAGCTTTCTTT. Translated, it gives CASSPKAGQCEAFF.

The genes are TRBV19 and TRBJ2-1; the D is unclear. Germline V gene sequence: CDR1 LNHDA, CDR2 SQIVND (reference sequence). The CDR3 runs to 12 residues. V lost 3 bases to trimming and J lost 5 bases, with 5 bases between them. CDR3 loop: CASSIRNNEQFF. CDR3 bases: TGTGCCAGTAGTATCAGGAACAATGAGCAGTTCTTC.

This clonotype was seen more than once but under ten times. The J gene is TRBJ2-7, the V gene TRBV11-2, with D unresolved. The CDR3 has 13 residues. V was cut by 1 base and J by 6 bases, with 10 bases left in between. The V gene's germline CDR1 is SGHAT and CDR2 FQNNGV. CDR3 DNA: TGTGCCAGCAGCTTAGCCACATGGGCCGAGCAGTACTTC. This sequence encodes CASSLATWAEQYF.

The chain recombines TRBV30 with TRBJ1-1, with 9 bases identical to TRBD1. J gave up 5 bases and V 6 bases, and 1 base lay outside the gene matches. The germline gives CDR1 GTSNPN, CDR2 SVGIG (reference sequence). CDR3 length: 11 residues. The CDR3 DNA sequence: TGTGCCTGTGGACAGGGGACTGAAGCTTTCTTT. It translates to CACGQGTEAFF.

The rearrangement links TRBV2 to TRBJ2-3; D is possibly TRBD2 (6 bases). The CDR3 sequence is 15 residues long. Germline V lookup: CDR1 SNHLY, CDR2 FYNNEI. Between the trimmed V and J ends, which lost 5 bases and 3 bases, there was a span of 15 bases. In nucleotides, the CDR3 is TGTGCCAGCAGTCCGGGACTCAAGAAGACAGATACGCAGTATTTT. Translation gives CASSPGLKKTDTQYF.

This clonotype has a handful of counts. This chain joins TRBV6-5 and TRBJ1-5, with 7 bases fitting TRBD1. After removal of 2 bases from V and 4 bases from J, the junction contained 11 bases not matched to a gene. This CDR3 has 17 residues. The germline V gene has CDR1 MNHEY and CDR2 SVGAGI. CDR3 residues: CASSYLPLDRRNQPQHF. The CDR3 bases are TGTGCCAGCAGTTACCTTCCCCTGGACAGGAGGAATCAGCCCCAGCATTTT.

This clonotype was counted between two and nine times. The rearrangement joins TRBV7-2 to TRBJ1-2; D not resolved. Per germline, CDR1 SGHTA and CDR2 FQGNSA. This CDR3 is 13 amino acids long. The V end lost 5 bases, the J end lost 4 bases, and 11 bases lay between the germline ends. CDR3: CASSLRSVYGYTF. In DNA form, the CDR3 reads TGTGCCAGCAGCCTACGGTCCGTCTATGGCTACACCTTC. Together with reference TRBV7-2 and TRBJ1-2, the CDR3 gives the full variable domain: GAGVSQSPSNKVTEKGKDVELRCDPISGHTALYWYRQSLGQGLEFLIYFQGNSAPDKSGLPSDRFSAERTGGSVSTLTIQRTQQEDSAVYLCASSLRSVYGYTFGSGTRLTVV.

The chain combines TRBV12-3 or TRBV12-4 with TRBJ1-5; TRBD1 is a possible D gene (6 bases). Trimming pared 7 bases from V and 2 bases from J, leaving 12 bases between. The CDR3 runs to 14 residues. CDR3 region: CASKTGGGNQPQHF. In DNA, the CDR3 is TGTGCCAGCAAGACAGGCGGCGGCAATCAGCCCCAGCATTTT.